This T cell receptor (beta chain) was documented in a study of T cell responses to AZD1222 COVID-19 vaccine. Background on the study: Second-dose timings of about 4 or about 12 weeks were pooled.

Profiled with immunoSEQ multiplex PCR; TCRdb holds only in-frame clones, not every one. The sample includes under 75,000 clones, over 75% seen only once; the top ten take around 16%. The CDR3 is made up of 15 amino acids. Trimming pared 2 bases from V and 2 bases from J, leaving 12 bases between. Germline V gene sequence: CDR1 KGHSH, CDR2 LQKENI. Sample: peripheral blood, taken on day 0 of AZD1222 vaccination. The sequence came from an adult in good health. V and J are TRBV18 and TRBJ1-2; possible D gene TRBD1, 5 bases. CDR3 nucleotide sequence: TGTGCCAGCTCACCAAGCGGGACTCCGAACTATGGCTACACCTTC. The encoded protein is CASSPSGTPNYGYTF.